The next 23 T cell receptor beta chains were all read from a single sample in a study of blood T cell repertoires in COVID-19. Here immunoSEQ multiplex PCR was the method, and the copy in TCRdb shows in-frame clones only, minus some. This table has 200,000 to 300,000 clones, over 75% appearing once. Sequenced input: PBMCs or T cells enriched from blood (not recorded which). The source is a man between 40 and 49 years old who had recovered from COVID-19.

The chain recombines TRBV7-6 with TRBJ2-3; TRBD2 matches at 10 bases. The CDR3 totals 18 residues. The junction had 11 bases not matched to a gene; V was cut back by 4 bases and J by 1 base. Germline-derived CDR1 and CDR2 are SGHVS and FNYEAQ. The CDR3 DNA reads as TGTGCCAGCAGCTCCCGGGTTAGCGGGGGGCCCGGCACAGATACGCAGTATTTT. Encoded protein: CASSSRVSGGPGTDTQYF.

The V and J genes are TRBV5-1 and TRBJ1-2; D gene uncertain. The V gene lost 1 base and the J gene lost 2 bases, with 9 bases spanning the gap. Per the germline V gene, CDR1 is SGHRS and CDR2 is YFSETQ. CDR3 length: 14 amino acids. CDR3 protein: CASSLSGGNYGYTF. DNA of the CDR3: TGCGCCAGCAGCTTGTCTGGAGGAAACTATGGCTACACCTTC. Complete variable domain (other parts from reference TRBV5-1 and TRBJ1-2): KAGVTQTPRYLIKTRGQQVTLSCSPISGHRSVSWYQQTPGQGLQFLFEYFSETQRNKGNFPGRFSGRQFSNSRSEMNVSTLELGDSALYLCASSLSGGNYGYTFGSGTRLTVV.

The chain couples TRBV5-4 to TRBJ2-5, with unresolved D. The CDR3 has 14 residues. Germline V gene lookup returns CDR1 SGHNT and CDR2 YYREEE (reference sequence). The V end lost 5 bases, the J end lost 0 bases, and 11 bases lay between the germline ends. In DNA form, the CDR3 reads TGTGCCAGCAGGCATGATCAGTACCAAGAGACCCAGTACTTC. The encoded protein is CASRHDQYQETQYF.

This clone has only one observation. J is TRBJ2-5 and V is TRBV7-2; TRBD2 matches 8 bases. The germline V gene encodes CDR1 SGHTA and CDR2 FQGNSA. V shed 5 bases and J 5 bases; nucleotides not matched to a gene: 4. The CDR3 has 13 amino acids. CDR3 sequence reads: CASSRGGLETQYF. Written as DNA, the CDR3 is TGTGCCAGCAGCCGCGGGGGGCTTGAGACCCAGTACTTC.

CDR3 sequence (DNA): TGCGCCAGCAGCTTGGCCCCTAGCGGGAGTGGGGAGCAGTACTTC. It is translated as CASSLAPSGSGEQYF. The chain couples TRBV5-1 to TRBJ2-7, with TRBD2 identical over 10 bases. In germline, CDR1 is SGHRS, CDR2 YFSETQ. The J segment lost 7 bases and the V segment lost 0 bases, leaving 7 bases of the junction unmatched. The CDR3 loop spans 15 amino acids.

This clone was seen once. CDR3 sequence (DNA): TGCAGTGCTAGAGGCGTCACTGAAGCTTTCTTT. Protein: CSARGVTEAFF. V gene TRBV20-1 combines with J gene TRBJ1-1; D is undetermined. The CDR3 covers 11 residues. CDR1 is DFQATT and CDR2 is SNEGSKA in the germline V gene (reference sequence). The V and J ends lost 1 base and 4 bases respectively, with 4 bases between them.

CDR3 in amino acids: CSASSEREGDEQFF. The CDR3 coding sequence is TGCAGTGCTAGTTCTGAGCGGGAGGGGGATGAGCAGTTCTTC. The genes are TRBV20-1 and TRBJ2-1; 10 nucleotides match TRBD2. The V gene end was trimmed by 3 bases and the J gene end by 8 bases; junction bases not matched to a gene: 7. This CDR3 spans 14 amino acids. Per the germline V gene, CDR1 is DFQATT and CDR2 is SNEGSKA (reference sequence).

The chain recombines TRBV7-3 with TRBJ2-7, with TRBD2 matching over 8 bases. There are 16 residues in the CDR3. The germline CDR1 and CDR2 sequences are SGHTA and FQGTGA. Germline trimming cut 2 bases from V and 1 base from J; bases unmatched to any gene: 7. The CDR3, as DNA: TGTGCCAGCAGCTTACATCAGGTAGCGGGGTCCTACGAGCAGTACTTC. It translates to CASSLHQVAGSYEQYF.

Only a few counts were recorded for this clone. The chain carries TRBV2 and TRBJ2-7; 15 bases fit TRBD2. Germline trimming cut 5 bases from V and 5 bases from J; bases unmatched to any gene: 7. This CDR3 contains 16 residues. Germline CDR1 reads SNHLY; CDR2 reads FYNNEI. CDR3 bases: TGTGCCAGCAGTCGAAATGGACTAGCGGGAGGGAACGAGCAGTACTTC. It specifies CASSRNGLAGGNEQYF.

Remarks on this clone: The identical CDR3 is also encoded by other nucleotide sequences in the sample. The rearrangement links TRBV15 to TRBJ1-5, with D possibly matching TRBD1 (5 bases). CDR1 is LNHNV, CDR2 YYDKDF, per germline (reference sequence). The V end lost 1 base, the J end lost 4 bases, and 8 bases lay between the germline ends. The CDR3 totals 14 residues. In DNA form, the CDR3 reads TGTGCCACCAGCAGAGTTGACAGTAATCAGCCCCAGCATTTT. Translated: CATSRVDSNQPQHF. The whole variable domain, remainder taken from reference TRBV15 and TRBJ1-5, is DAMVIQNPRYQVTQFGKPVTLSCSQTLNHNVMYWYQQKSSQAPKLLFHYYDKDFNNEADTPDNFQSRRPNTSFCFLDIRSPGLGDTAMYLCATSRVDSNQPQHFGDGTRLSIL.

The rearrangement links TRBV29-1 to TRBJ1-1, with D possibly TRBD1 on 6 matching bases. Germline-derived CDR1 and CDR2 are SQVTM and ANQGSEA. V gave up 6 bases and J gave up 4 bases, with 12 bases separating them. This CDR3 has 12 amino acids. The CDR3 nucleotides are TGCAGCGTGGACTCAGGGGCCACTGAAGCTTTCTTT. The encoded protein is CSVDSGATEAFF.

This sequence joins TRBV7-2 and TRBJ2-7; TRBD2 aligns across 7 bases. The CDR3 is 16 residues long. Germline CDR1 reads SGHTA; CDR2 reads FQGNSA. Trimming took 2 bases from V and 5 from J; bases not matched to a gene: 12. This CDR3 is CASSLILAGAGDEQYF. CDR3 nucleotides: TGTGCCAGCAGCTTAATTTTGGCGGGAGCCGGCGACGAGCAGTACTTC.

This clone was seen a handful of times. CDR3 sequence: CASSPTPTGTPPSPLHF. The CDR3 nucleotides read TGTGCCAGCTCACCGACCCCAACAGGAACCCCTCCTTCACCCCTCCACTTT. The chain links TRBV18 to TRBJ1-6; perhaps TRBD1 as D (5 bases). Germline values: CDR1 KGHSH, CDR2 LQKENI. The CDR3 has 17 residues. V lost 3 bases, J lost 9 bases, and 21 bases lay in between.

The chain joins TRBV5-8 to TRBJ1-3, with D tentatively TRBD1 (5 bases). Germline CDR1 is SGHTS and CDR2 is YDEGEE. V lost 1 base to trimming and J lost 0 bases, with 8 bases between them. CDR3 length: 15 residues. CDR3 sequence: CASSLTGSSGNTIYF. As DNA, the CDR3 is TGTGCCAGCAGCTTGACAGGTTCCTCTGGAAACACCATATATTTT. The whole variable domain, filled in from reference TRBV5-8 and TRBJ1-3, reads EAGVTQSPTHLIKTRGQQATLRCSPISGHTSVYWYQQALGLGLQFLLWYDEGEERNRGNFPPRFSGRQFPNYSSELNVNALELEDSALYLCASSLTGSSGNTIYFGEGSWLTVV.

The chain recombines TRBV21-1 with TRBJ1-2; whether TRBD1, the table's D call, matches the DNA was not checked. TRBV21-1 is annotated as a pseudogene. This CDR3 is 15 amino acids long. The CDR3 coding sequence is TGTGCCAGCAGCAAACTTGGGGACAGAGACTATGGCTACACCTTC. This codes for CASSKLGDRDYGYTF.

The chain carries TRBV18 and TRBJ1-4; 8 nucleotides line up with TRBD1. The germline gives CDR1 KGHSH, CDR2 LQKENI. This CDR3 has 16 residues. Unmatched junction bases numbered 7, after V lost 3 bases and J lost 4 bases. CDR3 coding DNA: TGTGCCAGCTCACCGACAGACAGGGGTGGTAATGAAAAACTGTTTTTT. Translating gives CASSPTDRGGNEKLFF.

CDR3 nucleotide sequence: TGTGCCAGCAGCCCCTTCCCGGGGGATGAAGCTTTCTTT. It codes for CASSPFPGDEAFF. J is TRBJ1-1 and V is TRBV9; maybe TRBD1 (5 bases). Trimming removed 4 bases from V and 7 bases from J, with 14 bases in between. Germline V gene lookup returns CDR1 SGDLS and CDR2 YYNGEE. The CDR3 runs 13 residues.

The chain has TRBV6-2 or TRBV6-3 and TRBJ2-5; no clear D gene. Trimming removed 2 bases from V and 4 bases from J, with 2 bases in between. This CDR3 has 11 amino acids. Germline V CDR1 and CDR2: MNHEY, SVGEGT. CDR3 sequence reads: CASSYRETQYF. Here the CDR3 DNA reads TGTGCCAGCAGTTACCGAGAGACCCAGTACTTC.

V usage is TRBV6-5 and J usage is TRBJ2-7, with D possibly TRBD1 on 6 matching bases. Trimming left V 6 bases short and J 2 bases short, with 11 bases between. Germline V gene data show CDR1 as MNHEY and CDR2 as SVGAGI. CDR3 length equals 13 residues. The CDR3, as DNA: TGTGCCAGCAGCCGACAGGAAACCTACGAGCAGTACTTC. It translates to CASSRQETYEQYF.

This chain links TRBV28 with TRBJ1-3; TRBD1 aligns across 9 bases. The V gene's germline CDR1 is MDHEN and CDR2 SYDVKM. With V trimmed by 7 bases and J by 7 bases, 8 bases remained unmatched. This CDR3 comprises 14 residues. The CDR3 loop reads CASTTGGYGNTIYF. In DNA form, the CDR3 reads TGTGCCAGCACTACAGGGGGCTATGGGAACACCATATATTTT.

The chain recombines TRBV18 with TRBJ1-2; D is unresolved. CDR1 KGHSH and CDR2 LQKENI come from the germline V gene. The CDR3 has 13 amino acids. Trimming took 6 bases from V and 0 from J, leaving 8 bases between them. CDR3 nucleotide sequence: TGTGCCAGCTCCCCAGAGACTAACTATGGCTACACCTTC. As protein: CASSPETNYGYTF.

This chain uses TRBV29-1 with TRBJ1-2; TRBD1 agrees at 9 bases. The trim removed 0 bases at V and 4 bases at J, leaving 12 bases unmatched. Looked up from germline, CDR1 is SQVTM and CDR2 is ANQGSEA. This CDR3 comprises 17 residues. The CDR3 here is CSVEDNASTGGGYGYTF. The CDR3 DNA reads TGCAGCGTTGAAGATAACGCAAGTACAGGGGGCGGCTATGGCTACACCTTC.

This clone has a single count. The V gene is TRBV30, the J gene TRBJ2-1; 9 bases are shared with TRBD2. V lost 4 bases and J lost 3; bases outside the gene matches: 7. The germline CDR1 and CDR2 sequences are GTSNPN and SVGIG (reference sequence). CDR3 length: 15 amino acids. In nucleotides, the CDR3 is TGTGCCTGGACGGGCGGGGGGGCTTTCTACAATGAGCAGTTCTTC. This sequence encodes CAWTGGGAFYNEQFF. The variable domain in full, with the rest retrieved from reference TRBV30 and TRBJ2-1, is SQTIHQWPATLVQPVGSPLSLECTVEGTSNPNLYWYRQAAGRGLQLLFYSVGIGQISSEVPQNLSASRPQDRQFILSSKKLLLSDSGFYLCAWTGGGAFYNEQFFGPGTRLTVL.